The 3 T cell receptor beta chains below were found in one sample sequenced in a study of shared clonotypes between healthy human individuals. Method: immunoSEQ multiplex PCR; TCRdb's copy keeps in-frame clones and lacks some. Found here are approximately 500,000 clones, approximately 85% of them singletons; the top ten hold roughly 13%. Specimen: PBMCs. These TCRs come from a woman aged 40 to 50 in good health. Some clones in this sample may be carry-over from other donors' samples.

The chain couples TRBV6-6 to TRBJ2-1; 7 bases map to TRBD2. The CDR3 extends over 14 amino acids. V gave up 6 bases and J gave up 3 bases; unmatched junction bases: 5. The germline gives CDR1 MNHNY, CDR2 SVGAGI (reference sequence). CDR3 protein: CASSPREDYNEQFF. The CDR3 nucleotides read TGTGCCAGCAGCCCCCGGGAGGACTACAATGAGCAGTTCTTC.

The chain carries TRBV5-1 and TRBJ2-5; a possible D gene is TRBD2 (6 bases). V was pared by 0 bases and J by 3 bases, with 18 bases between. Germline V gene lookup returns CDR1 SGHRS and CDR2 YFSETQ. The CDR3 is 17 residues long. This chain's CDR3 is CASSLGAGGDSEETQYF. DNA for the CDR3: TGCGCCAGCAGCTTGGGGGCCGGTGGGGACTCCGAAGAGACCCAGTACTTC.

V and J are TRBV30 and TRBJ2-1, with 8 bases fitting TRBD1. The germline gives CDR1 GTSNPN, CDR2 SVGIG (reference sequence). The CDR3 is made up of 12 amino acids. With V trimmed by 6 bases and J by 4 bases, 2 bases remained unmatched. The CDR3 protein is CACGTGYNEQFF. DNA of the CDR3: TGTGCCTGCGGGACAGGATACAATGAGCAGTTCTTC. Drawing the rest from reference TRBV30 and TRBJ2-1, the complete variable domain is SQTIHQWPATLVQPVGSPLSLECTVEGTSNPNLYWYRQAAGRGLQLLFYSVGIGQISSEVPQNLSASRPQDRQFILSSKKLLLSDSGFYLCACGTGYNEQFFGPGTRLTVL.